The rows below give T cell receptor beta chains drawn from one sample of a study of blood T cell repertoires in COVID-19. Profiling relied on immunoSEQ multiplex PCR, and the TCRdb table lists in-frame clones only, not all of them. This sample has under 450,000 clones, with 87% found just once. Sequenced: PBMCs or T cells enriched from blood (not recorded which). The receptors come from a man aged 30 to 45 who had recovered from COVID-19. The CDR3 runs from the conserved cysteine through the conserved F or W. Each record gives: D gene, clone size, J gene, V gene, CDR3 protein, CDR3 DNA. D genes are given only for firm matches. Clone size, where shown, is once, few, many, or a class for clones that have expanded.

>NA|NA|TRBJ2-7|TRBV12-3/TRBV12-4
CASSTQGPLEQYF
TGTGCCAGCAGCACACAGGGTCCTCTCGAGCAGTACTTC
>NA|once|TRBJ2-5|TRBV7-9
CASSLGGQETQYF
TGTGCCAGCAGCTTAGGCGGCCAAGAGACCCAGTACTTC
>TRBD2|NA|TRBJ2-2|TRBV6-5
CASSYKRGGPGELFF
TGTGCCAGCAGTTACAAGCGGGGGGGCCCCGGGGAGCTGTTTTTT
>TRBD1|NA|TRBJ2-2|TRBV6-4
CASSAQGGTGELFF
TGTGCCAGCAGTGCACAGGGGGGTACCGGGGAGCTGTTTTTT
>TRBD1|few|TRBJ2-7|TRBV3-1/TRBV3-2
CASSQDTGQFYYEQYF
TGTGCCAGCAGCCAAGATACGGGACAGTTTTACTACGAGCAGTACTTC
>TRBD1|NA|TRBJ1-2|TRBV11-1
CASSPRTGSGYTF
TGTGCCAGCAGCCCTAGGACAGGGTCTGGCTACACCTTC
>TRBD1|NA|TRBJ1-1|TRBV18
CASSRPGTGSATFF
TGTGCCAGCTCACGTCCCGGGACAGGGTCCGCGACTTTCTTT
>TRBD1|NA|TRBJ2-2|TRBV7-9
CASSRADRGNTGELFF
TGTGCCAGCAGCCGAGCCGACAGGGGCAACACCGGGGAGCTGTTTTTT
>NA|NA|TRBJ2-2|TRBV6-5
CASNGAGPNTGELFF
TGTGCCAGCAATGGGGCAGGCCCAAACACCGGGGAGCTGTTTTTT
>NA|once|TRBJ2-5|TRBV10-2
CASKRGTGETQYF
TGCGCCAGCAAGAGGGGGACGGGGGAGACCCAGTACTTC
>NA|NA|TRBJ2-7|TRBV29-1
CSVSPQSNYEQYF
TGCAGCGTGAGCCCACAGAGTAACTACGAGCAGTACTTC
>NA|NA|TRBJ2-2|TRBV7-2
CASSLVGGQGGELFF
TGTGCCAGCAGCTTAGTCGGGGGGCAGGGCGGGGAGCTGTTTTTT
>TRBD1|NA|TRBJ2-2|TRBV19
CASSILRDRVSLPTGELFF
TGTGCCAGTAGTATTCTCCGGGACAGGGTATCCTTACCCACCGGGGAGCTGTTTTTT
>TRBD1|NA|TRBJ1-1|TRBV13
CASSKRQGVRNTEAFF
TGTGCCAGCAGCAAGCGACAGGGGGTGAGGAACACTGAAGCTTTCTTT
>NA|NA|TRBJ1-3|TRBV7-9
CASTRYRTPKFPGNTIYF
TGTGCCAGCACCAGGTACCGGACACCTAAGTTTCCTGGAAACACCATATATTTT
>NA|NA|TRBJ1-1|TRBV5-1
CASSLPNPVNTEAFF
TGCGCCAGCAGCTTGCCGAATCCGGTTAACACTGAAGCTTTCTTT
>NA|once|TRBJ1-2|TRBV28
CASSRGIGYGYTF
TGTGCCAGCAGTAGGGGTATCGGCTATGGCTACACCTTC
>TRBD1|once|TRBJ1-5|TRBV4-1
CASSLKLPGQGAPNQPQHF
TGCGCCAGCAGCCTCAAGTTACCGGGACAGGGGGCTCCCAATCAGCCCCAGCATTTT
>NA|NA|TRBJ1-1|TRBV4-3
CASSQHRMVNTEAFF
TGCGCCAGCAGCCAACACAGGATGGTGAACACTGAAGCTTTCTTT
>NA|NA|TRBJ1-2|TRBV5-4
CASSLDSLYGYTF
TGTGCCAGCAGCTTGGACAGCCTCTATGGCTACACCTTC
>TRBD1|NA|TRBJ1-2|TRBV4-3
CASSRNTGGAGVNYGYTF
TGCGCCAGCAGCCGGAACACAGGGGGCGCTGGGGTTAACTATGGCTACACCTTC
>TRBD2|NA|TRBJ2-7|TRBV7-8
CASSLERGPYEQYF
TGTGCCAGCAGCTTAGAGCGGGGGCCTTACGAGCAGTACTTC
>NA|NA|TRBJ2-2|TRBV12-3/TRBV12-4
CASSLALVGELFF
TGTGCCAGCAGTTTAGCCTTAGTCGGGGAGCTGTTTTTT
>NA|NA|TRBJ2-2|TRBV9
CASSVDPSANTGELFF
TGTGCCAGCAGCGTAGACCCCAGTGCGAACACCGGGGAGCTGTTTTTT
>TRBD1|once|TRBJ1-2|TRBV7-9
CASSPTGRGRWDYGYTF
TGTGCCAGCAGCCCGACGGGCAGGGGGCGTTGGGACTATGGCTACACCTTC
>NA|NA|TRBJ2-7|TRBV4-3
CASSQAGGSAYEQYF
TGCGCCAGCAGCCAAGCAGGGGGGTCAGCCTACGAGCAGTACTTC
>TRBD1|NA|TRBJ1-2|TRBV19
CASRTDRARPYTGSSVGYTF
TGTGCCAGTAGGACTGACAGGGCGCGACCCTATACCGGATCCTCAGTTGGCTACACCTTC
>NA|NA|TRBJ1-2|TRBV3-1/TRBV3-2
CASSPYGGVGGYTF
TGTGCCAGCAGCCCGTACGGCGGGGTAGGAGGCTACACCTTC
>TRBD1|NA|TRBJ2-1|TRBV5-1
CASSLGTGGSRTSYNEQFF
TGCGCCAGCAGCTTGGGGACAGGGGGTTCCCGGACGTCCTACAATGAGCAGTTCTTC
>TRBD1|NA|TRBJ2-2|TRBV5-5
CASLQMGQANTGELFF
TGTGCCAGTTTACAAATGGGACAGGCGAACACCGGGGAGCTGTTTTTT
>TRBD1|few|TRBJ1-1|TRBV6-5
CASSYGTGQGGTEAFF
TGTGCCAGCAGTTACGGGACAGGGCAAGGGGGCACTGAAGCTTTCTTT
>NA|NA|TRBJ1-1|TRBV4-3
CASSQDWGQNTEAFF
TGCGCCAGCAGCCAAGATTGGGGACAGAACACTGAAGCTTTCTTT
>TRBD1|few|TRBJ2-1|TRBV5-1
CASSLTTGSSYNEQFF
TGCGCCAGCAGCTTGACGACAGGGAGCTCCTACAATGAGCAGTTCTTC